This T cell receptor beta chain was sequenced for a study of T cells in Graves' hyperthyroidism and ophthalmopathy. V lost 4 bases and J lost 0; bases outside the gene matches: 5. Germline CDR1 DFQATT, CDR2 SNEGSKA (reference sequence). This CDR3 spans 14 amino acids. The source material, RNA transcripts, was used to amplify TCR beta CDR3 regions. Primed by the HTBI set, a first-round RT-PCR was run on the TCR CDR3. Each CDR3 protein gets one entry after TCRdb re-called the multiplex PCR reads with MiXCR. The profile shows some 300,000 distinct CDR3 sequences, around 20% of them singletons. The receptor was derived from a man aged 50-60 years with Graves' ophthalmopathy. The chain recombines TRBV20-1 with TRBJ1-1; TRBD1 aligns across 7 bases. Sequencing input: blood. This CDR3 reads CSAIDRVVNTEAFF. CDR3 sequence (DNA): TGCAGTGCTATAGACAGGGTCGTGAACACTGAAGCTTTCTTT.